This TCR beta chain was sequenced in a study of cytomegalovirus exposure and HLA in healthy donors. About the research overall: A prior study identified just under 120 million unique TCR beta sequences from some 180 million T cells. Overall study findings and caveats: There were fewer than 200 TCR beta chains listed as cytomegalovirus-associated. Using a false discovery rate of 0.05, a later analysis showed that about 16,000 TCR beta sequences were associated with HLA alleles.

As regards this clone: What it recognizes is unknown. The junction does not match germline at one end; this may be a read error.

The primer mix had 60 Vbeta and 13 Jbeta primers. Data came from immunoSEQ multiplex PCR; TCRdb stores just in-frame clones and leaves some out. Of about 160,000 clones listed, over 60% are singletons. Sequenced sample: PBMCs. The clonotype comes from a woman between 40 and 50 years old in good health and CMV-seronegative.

The CDR3 protein is CSSSLVIGGPSSGANVLTF. In nucleotides, the CDR3 is TGTTCCAGCAGCTTAGTGATCGGGGGGCCCAGCTCTGGGGCCAACGTCCTGACTTTC. The gene calls are TRBV7-9 and TRBJ2-6; a weak D match, TRBD2 (7 bases). CDR3 length: 19 residues. Germline CDR1 and CDR2: SEHNR and FQNEAQ (reference sequence).